This T cell receptor (beta chain) originates from a study of blood T cell repertoires in COVID-19. At the level of the study: From the United States, Italy and Spain came samples of acute and convalescent COVID-19. The analysed material was cDNA or gDNA that came from T cells, B-cell-depleted T cells, or PBMCs.

Authors' data handling: Reference gene primer amplification in the assay estimated nucleated cell counts. Profiling relied on immunoSEQ multiplex PCR, and the TCRdb table lists in-frame clones only, not all of them. The V and J calls and the clone size are those of that table, but D and trimming were determined from the DNA. The sample contains roughly 250,000 clones, 84% of which appear only once. The germline V gene encodes CDR1 PRHDT and CDR2 FYEKMQ (reference sequence). This CDR3 comprises 14 residues. The V and J ends lost 5 bases and 4 bases, in that order; junction bases with no gene match: 4.

V gene TRBV13 combines with J gene TRBJ2-1, with 8 bases that match TRBD1. The TCR originated in a man aged 45-65 years with active or convalescent COVID-19. The material sequenced was peripheral blood. CDR3 region: CASSLRTGYNEQFF. DNA of the CDR3: TGTGCCAGCAGCCTAAGGACAGGGTACAATGAGCAGTTCTTC.